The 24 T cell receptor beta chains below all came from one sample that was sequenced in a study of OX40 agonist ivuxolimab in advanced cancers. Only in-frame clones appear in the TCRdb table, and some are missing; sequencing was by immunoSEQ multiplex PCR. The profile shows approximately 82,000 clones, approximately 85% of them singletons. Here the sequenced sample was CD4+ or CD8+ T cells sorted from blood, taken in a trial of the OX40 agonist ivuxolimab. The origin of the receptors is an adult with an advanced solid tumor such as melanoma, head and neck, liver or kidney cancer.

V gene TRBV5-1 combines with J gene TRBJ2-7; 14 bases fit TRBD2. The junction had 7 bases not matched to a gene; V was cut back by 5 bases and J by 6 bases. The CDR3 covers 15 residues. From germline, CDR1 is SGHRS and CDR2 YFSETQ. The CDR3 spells CASSWGTSGSVEQYF. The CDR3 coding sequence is TGCGCCAGCAGTTGGGGGACTAGCGGGAGTGTCGAGCAGTACTTC.

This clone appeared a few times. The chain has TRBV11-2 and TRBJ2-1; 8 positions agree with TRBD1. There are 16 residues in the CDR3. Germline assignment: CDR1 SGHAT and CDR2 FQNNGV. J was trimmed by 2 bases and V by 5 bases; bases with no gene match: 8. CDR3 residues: CASSTRTGSTYNEQFF. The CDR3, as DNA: TGTGCCAGCAGCACCCGGACAGGGTCGACCTACAATGAGCAGTTCTTC.

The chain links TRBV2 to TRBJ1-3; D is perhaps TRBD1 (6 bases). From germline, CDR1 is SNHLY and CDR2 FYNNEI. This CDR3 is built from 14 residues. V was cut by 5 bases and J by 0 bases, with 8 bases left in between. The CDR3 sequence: CASSRTDSGNTIYF. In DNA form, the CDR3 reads TGTGCCAGCAGTCGGACAGACTCTGGAAACACCATATATTTT.

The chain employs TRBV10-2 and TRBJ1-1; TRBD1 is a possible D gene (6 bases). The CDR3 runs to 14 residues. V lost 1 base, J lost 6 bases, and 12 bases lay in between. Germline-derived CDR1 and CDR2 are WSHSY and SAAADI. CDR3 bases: TGCGCCAGCAGTGAGTTAGGGGGGGACGCTGAAGCTTTCTTT. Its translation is CASSELGGDAEAFF.

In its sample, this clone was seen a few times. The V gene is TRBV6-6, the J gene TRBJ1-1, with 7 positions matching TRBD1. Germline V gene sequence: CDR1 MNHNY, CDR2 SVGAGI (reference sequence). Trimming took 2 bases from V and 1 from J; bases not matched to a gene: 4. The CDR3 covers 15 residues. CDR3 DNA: TGTGCCAGCAGTTACCGACAGGGTGGGAACACTGAAGCTTTCTTT. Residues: CASSYRQGGNTEAFF.

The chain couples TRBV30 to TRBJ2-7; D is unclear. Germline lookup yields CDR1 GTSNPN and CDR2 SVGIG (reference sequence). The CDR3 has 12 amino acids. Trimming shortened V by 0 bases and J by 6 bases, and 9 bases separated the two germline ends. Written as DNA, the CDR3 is TGTGCCTGGAGTGTAATACAGTCCGAGCAGTACTTC. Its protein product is CAWSVIQSEQYF.

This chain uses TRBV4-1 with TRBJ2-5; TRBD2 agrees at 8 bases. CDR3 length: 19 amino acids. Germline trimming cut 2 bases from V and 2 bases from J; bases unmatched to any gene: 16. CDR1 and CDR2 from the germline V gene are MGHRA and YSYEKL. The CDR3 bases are TGCGCCAGCAGCCAAATGGTCGGGGGGGAGGGTGGATTTCAAGAGACCCAGTACTTC. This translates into CASSQMVGGEGGFQETQYF.

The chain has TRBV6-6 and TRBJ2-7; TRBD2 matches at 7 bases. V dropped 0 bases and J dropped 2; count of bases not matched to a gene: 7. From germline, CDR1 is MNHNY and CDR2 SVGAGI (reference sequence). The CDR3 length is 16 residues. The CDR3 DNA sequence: TGTGCCAGCAGTTACTCAATAGCGGGTGGGGCCTACGAGCAGTACTTC. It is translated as CASSYSIAGGAYEQYF.

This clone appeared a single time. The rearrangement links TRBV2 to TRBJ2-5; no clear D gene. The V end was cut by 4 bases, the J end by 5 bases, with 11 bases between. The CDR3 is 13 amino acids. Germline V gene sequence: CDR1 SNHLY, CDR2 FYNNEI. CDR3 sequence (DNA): TGTGCCAGCAGTGTTCTGGCTTGGGAGACCCAGTACTTC. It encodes CASSVLAWETQYF.

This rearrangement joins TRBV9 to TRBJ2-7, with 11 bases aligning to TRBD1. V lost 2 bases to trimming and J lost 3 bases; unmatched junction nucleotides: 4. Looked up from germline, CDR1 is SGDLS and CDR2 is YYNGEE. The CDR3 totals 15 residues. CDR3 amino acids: CASSVGTGGVYEQYF. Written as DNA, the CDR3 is TGTGCCAGCAGCGTCGGGACAGGGGGTGTCTACGAGCAGTACTTC.

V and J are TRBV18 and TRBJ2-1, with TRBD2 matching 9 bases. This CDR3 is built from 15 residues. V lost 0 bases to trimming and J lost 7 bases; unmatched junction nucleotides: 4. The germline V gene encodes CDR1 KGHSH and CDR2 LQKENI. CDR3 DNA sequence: TGTGCCAGCTCACCACCGGTAGCGGGAGTGAATGAGCAGTTCTTC. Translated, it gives CASSPPVAGVNEQFF.

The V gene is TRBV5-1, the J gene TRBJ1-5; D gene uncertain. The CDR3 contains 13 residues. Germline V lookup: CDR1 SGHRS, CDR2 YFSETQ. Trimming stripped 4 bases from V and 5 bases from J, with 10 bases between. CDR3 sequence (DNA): TGCGCCAGCAGCCCGTCCGTTGATCAGCCCCAGCATTTT. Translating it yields CASSPSVDQPQHF. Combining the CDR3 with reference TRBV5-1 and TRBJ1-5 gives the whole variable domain KAGVTQTPRYLIKTRGQQVTLSCSPISGHRSVSWYQQTPGQGLQFLFEYFSETQRNKGNFPGRFSGRQFSNSRSEMNVSTLELGDSALYLCASSPSVDQPQHFGDGTRLSIL.

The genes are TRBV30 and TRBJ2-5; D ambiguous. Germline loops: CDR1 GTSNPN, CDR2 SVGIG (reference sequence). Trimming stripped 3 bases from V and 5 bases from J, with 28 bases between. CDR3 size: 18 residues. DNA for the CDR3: TGTGCCTGGAGGGCCCGTAGGATGGGGAAAGCCTTTGGGGAGACCCAGTACTTC. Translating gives CAWRARRMGKAFGETQYF.

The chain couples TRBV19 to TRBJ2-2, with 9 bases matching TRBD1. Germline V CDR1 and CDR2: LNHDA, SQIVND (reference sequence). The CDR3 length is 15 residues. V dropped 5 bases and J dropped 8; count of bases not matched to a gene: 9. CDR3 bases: TGTGCCAGTAGTTCGCGGACAGGGGACGGGGGGGAGCTGTTTTTT. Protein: CASSSRTGDGGELFF.

CDR3 coding DNA: TGTGCCAGCAGCCTACTAGCGCGTTACGAGCAGTACTTC. Translated: CASSLLARYEQYF. The chain recombines TRBV14 with TRBJ2-7, with 7 bases fitting TRBD2. CDR3 size: 13 residues. CDR1 and CDR2 from the germline V gene are SGHDN and FVKESK. J was trimmed by 4 bases and V by 4 bases; bases with no gene match: 4.

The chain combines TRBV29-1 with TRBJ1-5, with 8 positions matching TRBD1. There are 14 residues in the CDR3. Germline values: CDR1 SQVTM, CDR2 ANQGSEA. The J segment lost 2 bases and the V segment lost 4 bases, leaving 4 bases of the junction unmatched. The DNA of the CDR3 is TGCAGCGTTGGGACAGGGCTTGGCAATCAGCCCCAGCATTTT. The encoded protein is CSVGTGLGNQPQHF.

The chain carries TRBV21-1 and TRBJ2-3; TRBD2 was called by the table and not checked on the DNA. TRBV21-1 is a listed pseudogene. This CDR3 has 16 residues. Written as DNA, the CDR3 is TGTGCCAGCAGCTCCCCGGGAGGGCCTAGCACAGATACGCAGTATTTT. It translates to CASSSPGGPSTDTQYF.

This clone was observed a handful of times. The CDR3 spells CASSLDFSTGELFF. In DNA, the CDR3 is TGTGCCAGCAGCTTAGACTTTTCCACCGGGGAGCTGTTTTTT. The genes are TRBV7-2 and TRBJ2-2; D remains unclear. V was trimmed by 1 base and J by 4 bases, leaving 7 bases between them. CDR1 SGHTA and CDR2 FQGNSA come from the germline V gene. CDR3 length: 14 amino acids.

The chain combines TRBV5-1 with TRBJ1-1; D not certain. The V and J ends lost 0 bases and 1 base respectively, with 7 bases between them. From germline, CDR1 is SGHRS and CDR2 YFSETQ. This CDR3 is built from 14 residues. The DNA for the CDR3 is TGCGCCAGCAGCTTGGGACAAGCGAACACTGAAGCTTTCTTT. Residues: CASSLGQANTEAFF.

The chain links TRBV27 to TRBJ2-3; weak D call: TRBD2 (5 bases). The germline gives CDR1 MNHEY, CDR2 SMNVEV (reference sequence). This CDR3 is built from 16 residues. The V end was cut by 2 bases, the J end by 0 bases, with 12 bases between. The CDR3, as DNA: TGTGCCAGCAGTTTACTCGGGGATAGAAGCACAGATACGCAGTATTTT. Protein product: CASSLLGDRSTDTQYF.

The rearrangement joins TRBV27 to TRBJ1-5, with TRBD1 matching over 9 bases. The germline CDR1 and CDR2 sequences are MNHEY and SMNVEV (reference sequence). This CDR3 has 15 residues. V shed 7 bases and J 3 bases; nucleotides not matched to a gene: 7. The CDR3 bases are TGTGCCAGCACTCCGGGACAGGGATTCAATCAGCCCCAGCATTTT. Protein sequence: CASTPGQGFNQPQHF.

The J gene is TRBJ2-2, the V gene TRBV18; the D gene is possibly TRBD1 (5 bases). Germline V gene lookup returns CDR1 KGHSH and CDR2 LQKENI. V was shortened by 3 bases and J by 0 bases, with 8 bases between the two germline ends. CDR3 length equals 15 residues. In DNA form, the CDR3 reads TGTGCCAGCTCACCGGCAGGGACGAACACCGGGGAGCTGTTTTTT. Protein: CASSPAGTNTGELFF.

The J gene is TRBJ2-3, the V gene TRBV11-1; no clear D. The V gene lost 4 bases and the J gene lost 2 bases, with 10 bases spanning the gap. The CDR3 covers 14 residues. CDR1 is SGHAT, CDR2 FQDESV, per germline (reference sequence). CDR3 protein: CASSWAGPTDTQYF. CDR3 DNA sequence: TGTGCCAGCAGCTGGGCAGGCCCCACAGATACGCAGTATTTT.

CDR3 coding DNA: TGTGCCAGCAGCCCCCGGGGGCTAGCGGGAGTTCTCGAGCAGTACTTC. Translation: CASSPRGLAGVLEQYF. The gene calls are TRBV9 and TRBJ2-7; TRBD2 matches 10 bases. V was clipped by 4 bases and J by 6 bases; unmatched bases: 13. Germline CDR1 and CDR2: SGDLS and YYNGEE. This CDR3 contains 16 residues. The full variable domain, completed using reference TRBV9 and TRBJ2-7, is DSGVTQTPKHLITATGQRVTLRCSPRSGDLSVYWYQQSLDQGLQFLIQYYNGEERAKGNILERFSAQQFPDLHSELNLSSLELGDSALYFCASSPRGLAGVLEQYFGPGTRLTVT.